Each of the 26 T cell receptor beta chains below was sequenced from the same sample in a study of T cells in localized non-small cell lung cancer. Produced via immunoSEQ multiplex PCR; TCRdb's table is partial and in-frame only. The profile shows approximately 37,000 clones, around 86% of them singletons. The material was peripheral blood, obtained before any cancer treatment. These receptor sequences come from a man aged 18 to 49 with stage I lung adenocarcinoma.

This chain connects TRBV18 to TRBJ1-3; D remains ambiguous. The CDR3 totals 13 residues. Germline V gives CDR1 KGHSH, CDR2 LQKENI. The V gene lost 4 bases and the J gene lost 1 base, with 5 bases spanning the gap. CDR3 protein: CASSQFSGNTIYF. CDR3 coding DNA: TGTGCCAGCTCACAATTTTCTGGAAACACCATATATTTT. Full variable domain (remainder filled in from reference TRBV18 and TRBJ1-3): NAGVMQNPRHLVRRRGQEARLRCSPMKGHSHVYWYRQLPEEGLKFMVYLQKENIIDESGMPKERFSAEFPKEGPSILRIQQVVRGDSAAYFCASSQFSGNTIYFGEGSWLTVV.

The J gene is TRBJ2-2, the V gene TRBV5-8; 12 nucleotides align to TRBD2. Germline V lookup: CDR1 SGHTS, CDR2 YDEGEE. J was trimmed by 4 bases and V by 4 bases; bases with no gene match: 5. This CDR3 is 16 amino acids long. This CDR3 reads CASSLGTSGFTGELFF. The DNA for the CDR3 is TGTGCCAGCAGCCTAGGGACTAGCGGGTTCACCGGGGAGCTGTTTTTT.

The chain joins TRBV4-2 to TRBJ2-7, with unresolved D. V was clipped by 0 bases and J by 3 bases, with 6 bases between them. Germline lookup yields CDR1 LGHNA and CDR2 YNFKEQ. This CDR3 has 13 residues. DNA for the CDR3: TGTGCCAGCAGCCAAGAGCCAGGCTACGAGCAGTACTTC. This gives the protein CASSQEPGYEQYF.

This clone was seen a single time. V usage is TRBV7-2 and J usage is TRBJ2-5; possibly TRBD2 for D (5 bases). Germline CDR1 and CDR2: SGHTA and FQGNSA. V shed 1 base and J shed 5 bases, with 8 bases lying between them. This CDR3 comprises 13 residues. CDR3 in DNA: TGTGCCAGCAGCTTAGAACGGGGTGAGACCCAGTACTTC. It is translated as CASSLERGETQYF.

The CDR3 DNA sequence: TGTGCCAGCAGCTCCTGGGCGAACACTGAAGCTTTCTTT. Residues: CASSSWANTEAFF. The rearrangement links TRBV7-2 to TRBJ1-1; the D is unclear. In germline, CDR1 is SGHTA, CDR2 FQGNSA. The CDR3 has 13 residues. Trimming took 4 bases from V and 1 from J, leaving 7 bases between them.

V usage is TRBV5-5 and J usage is TRBJ2-3; D is undetermined. This CDR3 contains 17 residues. CDR1 and CDR2 from the germline V gene are SGHKS and YYEKEE (reference sequence). Trimming stripped 0 bases from V and 2 bases from J, with 16 bases between. DNA of the CDR3: TGTGCCAGCAGCTTGGGGTCAGGTGGAGCCTTCACAGATACGCAGTATTTT. It codes for CASSLGSGGAFTDTQYF.

The rearrangement links TRBV5-6 to TRBJ1-6; 7 nucleotides match TRBD1. The junction had 7 bases not matched to a gene; V was cut back by 5 bases and J by 5 bases. This CDR3 has 15 residues. Germline V CDR1 and CDR2: SGHDT, YYEEEE. CDR3 in DNA: TGTGCCAGCAGGGCGGGACAGAGGAATAATTCACCCCTCCACTTT. The encoded protein is CASRAGQRNNSPLHF.

The J gene is TRBJ1-6, the V gene TRBV30; maybe TRBD1 (5 bases). CDR1 GTSNPN and CDR2 SVGIG come from the germline V gene (reference sequence). The CDR3 has 15 amino acids. V was pared by 0 bases and J by 9 bases, with 15 bases between. The CDR3 DNA sequence: TGTGCCTGGAGTGTACTAGTCCCAGGGAGTTCACCCCTCCACTTT. Protein: CAWSVLVPGSSPLHF.

V usage is TRBV6-5 and J usage is TRBJ2-3; D assignment may be TRBD1 or TRBD2 (6 bases each). The V end was cut by 0 bases, the J end by 1 base, with 11 bases between. CDR3 size: 16 residues. Germline V CDR1 and CDR2: MNHEY, SVGAGI. CDR3 sequence: CASSYSEGVGTDTQYF. CDR3 coding DNA: TGTGCCAGCAGTTACTCGGAGGGGGTCGGCACAGATACGCAGTATTTT.

This sequence joins TRBV7-2 and TRBJ2-2; D is possibly TRBD2 (5 bases). Trimming shortened V by 6 bases and J by 3 bases, and 11 bases separated the two germline ends. CDR3 length: 14 residues. Germline values: CDR1 SGHTA, CDR2 FQGNSA. CDR3 region: CASSSARDTGELFF. For the CDR3, the DNA is TGTGCCAGCAGTTCAGCGAGGGACACCGGGGAGCTGTTTTTT. Full variable domain (rest looked up from reference TRBV7-2 and TRBJ2-2): GAGVSQSPSNKVTEKGKDVELRCDPISGHTALYWYRQSLGQGLEFLIYFQGNSAPDKSGLPSDRFSAERTGGSVSTLTIQRTQQEDSAVYLCASSSARDTGELFFGEGSRLTVL.

This clone occurred once. The rearrangement links TRBV28 to TRBJ1-1, with D uncertain. V lost 6 bases and J 7 bases, leaving 9 bases between the germline ends. The CDR3 has 11 residues. The germline gives CDR1 MDHEN, CDR2 SYDVKM. CDR3 amino acids: CASSRRNEAFF. As DNA, the CDR3 is TGTGCCAGCAGCCGTAGGAATGAAGCTTTCTTT.

V and J are TRBV4-3 and TRBJ2-7, with TRBD1 matching 7 bases. The CDR3 runs 16 residues. V gave up 4 bases and J gave up 4 bases; unmatched junction bases: 13. Germline V gene sequence: CDR1 LGHNA, CDR2 YSLEER. CDR3 loop: CASSLTRTGTIYEQYF. The CDR3, as DNA: TGCGCCAGCAGCCTGACTCGGACAGGAACAATTTACGAGCAGTACTTC.

This clone was picked up a small number of times. The V call is TRBV20-1, the J call TRBJ2-5; D is undetermined. Trimming pared 1 base from V and 5 bases from J, leaving 2 bases between. Germline-derived CDR1 and CDR2 are DFQATT and SNEGSKA (reference sequence). The CDR3 covers 10 residues. CDR3 region: CSARGETQYF. For the CDR3, the DNA is TGCAGTGCTAGAGGGGAGACCCAGTACTTC.

The chain combines TRBV19 with TRBJ1-6, with D perhaps TRBD1 (6 bases). The V gene's germline CDR1 is LNHDA and CDR2 SQIVND (reference sequence). The CDR3 spans 15 residues. Trimming left V 3 bases short and J 5 bases short, with 11 bases between. CDR3 protein: CASSIKAGDNSPLHF. The CDR3 nucleotides read TGTGCCAGTAGTATCAAGGCAGGGGATAATTCACCCCTCCACTTT.

The J gene is TRBJ2-3, the V gene TRBV18; possibly TRBD2 for D (6 bases). CDR3 size: 14 residues. Trimming left V 3 bases short and J 5 bases short, with 12 bases between. The germline CDR1 and CDR2 sequences are KGHSH and LQKENI. As DNA, the CDR3 is TGTGCCAGCTCACCGGACTACGATAGAGATACGCAGTATTTT. Translating it yields CASSPDYDRDTQYF.

The chain combines TRBV11-2 with TRBJ2-1; 9 bases fit TRBD2. This CDR3 is built from 16 residues. Per the germline V gene, CDR1 is SGHAT and CDR2 is FQNNGV. Trimming cost V 5 bases and J 8 bases; bases outside gene matches: 13. CDR3 amino acids: CASSRDAGGLRDEQFF. CDR3 bases: TGTGCCAGCAGCCGAGACGCGGGGGGGCTTAGGGATGAGCAGTTCTTC.

The CDR3 reads CASSLDGRSGNTIYF. The CDR3 DNA reads TGTGCCAGCAGCTTGGACGGACGGTCTGGAAACACCATATATTTT. The rearrangement links TRBV5-6 to TRBJ1-3; D unclear. The CDR3 is 15 amino acids. Germline values: CDR1 SGHDT, CDR2 YYEEEE. Trimming left V 0 bases short and J 1 base short, with 8 bases between.

The CDR3 sequence is CAISELPSGGVNTGELFF. In DNA, the CDR3 is TGTGCCATCAGTGAGTTGCCTAGCGGGGGGGTGAACACCGGGGAGCTGTTTTTT. V and J are TRBV10-3 and TRBJ2-2; 12 bases line up with TRBD2. The trim removed 1 base at V and 1 base at J, leaving 4 bases unmatched. This CDR3 has 18 residues. Per germline, CDR1 ENHRY and CDR2 SYGVKD.

In this sample, this clone turned up a few times. This sequence joins TRBV4-3 and TRBJ1-3, with 7 bases fitting TRBD1. The CDR3 length is 15 residues. Losses at the gene ends were 1 base for V and 0 bases for J; bases not matched to a gene: 0. Germline V gene sequence: CDR1 LGHNA, CDR2 YSLEER. The CDR3 is CASSQAGGSGNTIYF. CDR3 in DNA: TGCGCCAGCAGCCAAGCAGGGGGCTCTGGAAACACCATATATTTT.

The chain joins TRBV7-6 to TRBJ1-4; 8 bases fit TRBD1. CDR3 length: 19 residues. J lost 0 bases, V lost 4 bases, and 13 bases had no gene match. Germline V gene lookup returns CDR1 SGHVS and CDR2 FNYEAQ. CDR3 coding DNA: TGTGCCAGCAGCTATTCGGGGACAGGCAGACCTTCAACTAATGAAAAACTGTTTTTT. Amino acids: CASSYSGTGRPSTNEKLFF.

This chain links TRBV10-3 with TRBJ2-3; TRBD2 is a possible D gene (5 bases). Germline loops: CDR1 ENHRY, CDR2 SYGVKD. The CDR3 runs 15 residues. Trimming took 5 bases from V and 0 from J, leaving 12 bases between them. CDR3 residues: CAISTRGISTDTQYF. CDR3 in DNA: TGTGCCATCAGTACACGAGGGATTAGCACAGATACGCAGTATTTT.

The chain is built from TRBV9 and TRBJ1-3; possible D gene TRBD1, 6 bases. CDR1 is SGDLS, CDR2 YYNGEE, per germline. V gave up 4 bases and J gave up 0 bases, with 11 bases separating them. CDR3 length: 15 amino acids. This CDR3 is CASSPQGSSGNTIYF. Written as DNA, the CDR3 is TGTGCCAGCAGCCCCCAGGGGAGCTCTGGAAACACCATATATTTT.

The genes are TRBV18 and TRBJ1-1, with D possibly matching TRBD1 (6 bases). The V gene's germline CDR1 is KGHSH and CDR2 LQKENI. CDR3 length: 13 amino acids. Trimming stripped 3 bases from V and 3 bases from J, with 8 bases between. The CDR3 bases are TGTGCCAGCTCACCTCACAGGGACACTGAAGCTTTCTTT. Translated: CASSPHRDTEAFF.

The rearrangement joins TRBV7-3 to TRBJ1-2, with TRBD1 matching over 7 bases. Germline CDR1 SGHTA, CDR2 FQGTGA. The V and J ends lost 5 bases and 10 bases, in that order; junction bases with no gene match: 10. CDR3 length: 13 residues. The CDR3 region has the DNA TGTGCCAGCAGCCCTCGGGACAGCCTATTCTACACCTTC. It encodes CASSPRDSLFYTF. Filled out from reference TRBV7-3 and TRBJ1-2, the complete variable domain reads GAGVSQTPSNKVTEKGKYVELRCDPISGHTALYWYRQSLGQGPEFLIYFQGTGAADDSGLPNDRFFAVRPEGSVSTLKIQRTERGDSAVYLCASSPRDSLFYTFGSGTRLTVV.

The rearrangement links TRBV7-2 to TRBJ2-1; 7 bases align to TRBD2. With 5 bases clipped from V and 0 bases from J, the junction kept 13 bases outside the gene matches. The V gene's germline CDR1 is SGHTA and CDR2 FQGNSA. The CDR3 length is 18 residues. Here the CDR3 reads CASSPSGGGPSSYNEQFF. The CDR3 DNA reads as TGTGCCAGCAGCCCCAGTGGCGGGGGTCCGAGCTCCTACAATGAGCAGTTCTTC.

V usage is TRBV4-1 and J usage is TRBJ2-3, with D perhaps TRBD1 or TRBD2 (5 bases each). This CDR3 region has 16 residues. V lost 4 bases and J 0 bases, leaving 14 bases between the germline ends. Germline V gene sequence: CDR1 MGHRA, CDR2 YSYEKL. CDR3 loop: CASSPPTGRSTDTQYF. The CDR3 DNA reads as TGCGCCAGCAGCCCACCTACGGGGCGTAGCACAGATACGCAGTATTTT.